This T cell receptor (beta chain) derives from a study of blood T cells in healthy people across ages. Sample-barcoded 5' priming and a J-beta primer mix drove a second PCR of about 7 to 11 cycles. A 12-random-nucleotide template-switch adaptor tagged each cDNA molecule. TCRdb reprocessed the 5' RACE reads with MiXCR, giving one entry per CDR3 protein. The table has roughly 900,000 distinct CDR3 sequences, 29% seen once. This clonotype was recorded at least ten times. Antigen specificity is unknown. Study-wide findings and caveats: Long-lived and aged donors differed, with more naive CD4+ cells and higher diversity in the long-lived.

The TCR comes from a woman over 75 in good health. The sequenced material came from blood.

The CDR3 reads CASSSWNRGYNEQFF. The CDR3 region has the DNA TGTGCCAGCAGCTCGTGGAACAGGGGCTACAATGAGCAGTTCTTC. The J gene is TRBJ2-1, the V gene TRBV5-6; 7 bases line up with TRBD1. Per the germline V gene, CDR1 is SGHDT and CDR2 is YYEEEE. V shed 3 bases and J 3 bases; nucleotides not matched to a gene: 6. This CDR3 is built from 15 residues.